The clone carrying this T cell receptor beta chain was counted a few times. As yet, its antigen is unknown. The sample comes from a study of T cells in localized non-small cell lung cancer. Whole-study results and caveats: Multi-region tumor sequencing was not done, so intratumor heterogeneity could not be excluded.

Assay used: immunoSEQ multiplex PCR; TCRdb lists only in-frame clones, some missing. Among about 960 clones listed, less than 20% were seen once. The CDR3 sequence is 14 residues long. Germline V gene data show CDR1 as SNHLY and CDR2 as FYNNEI. V was shortened by 2 bases and J by 5 bases, with 11 bases between the two germline ends. V usage is TRBV2 and J usage is TRBJ2-3; D gene uncertain. Sequences were derived from lung tumor tissue, sampled before any cancer treatment. This clonotype was sampled from a man aged 35 to 69 with stage II squamous cell lung carcinoma. The CDR3: CASSEWAERDTQYF. The CDR3 region has the DNA TGTGCCAGCAGTGAATGGGCAGAACGAGATACGCAGTATTTT.